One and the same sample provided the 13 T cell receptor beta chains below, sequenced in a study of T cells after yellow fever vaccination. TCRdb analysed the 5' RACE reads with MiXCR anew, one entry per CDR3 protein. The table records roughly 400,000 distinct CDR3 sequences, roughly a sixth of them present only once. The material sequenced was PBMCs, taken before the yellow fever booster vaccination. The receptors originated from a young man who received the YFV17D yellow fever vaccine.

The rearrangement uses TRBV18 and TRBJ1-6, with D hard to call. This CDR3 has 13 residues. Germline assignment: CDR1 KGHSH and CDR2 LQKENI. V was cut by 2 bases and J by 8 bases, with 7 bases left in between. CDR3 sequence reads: CASSPGGDSPLHF. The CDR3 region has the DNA TGTGCCAGCTCACCAGGCGGAGATTCACCCCTCCACTTT. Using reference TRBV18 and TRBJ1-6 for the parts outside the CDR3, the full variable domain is NAGVMQNPRHLVRRRGQEARLRCSPMKGHSHVYWYRQLPEEGLKFMVYLQKENIIDESGMPKERFSAEFPKEGPSILRIQQVVRGDSAAYFCASSPGGDSPLHFGNGTRLTVT.

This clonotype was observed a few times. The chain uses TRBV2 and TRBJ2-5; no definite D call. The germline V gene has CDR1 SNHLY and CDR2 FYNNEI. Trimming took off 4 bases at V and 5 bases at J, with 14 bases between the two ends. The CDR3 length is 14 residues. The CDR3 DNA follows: TGTGCCAGCAGTGGGGCACCCCACGGGGAGACCCAGTACTTC. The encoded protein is CASSGAPHGETQYF.

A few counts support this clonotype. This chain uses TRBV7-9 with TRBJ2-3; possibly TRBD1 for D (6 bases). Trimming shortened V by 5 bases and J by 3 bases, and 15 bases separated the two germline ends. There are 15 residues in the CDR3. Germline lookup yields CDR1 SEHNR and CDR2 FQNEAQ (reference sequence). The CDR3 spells CASSDTGTKTDTQYF. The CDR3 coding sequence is TGTGCCAGCAGCGACACCGGGACAAAGACAGATACGCAGTATTTT.

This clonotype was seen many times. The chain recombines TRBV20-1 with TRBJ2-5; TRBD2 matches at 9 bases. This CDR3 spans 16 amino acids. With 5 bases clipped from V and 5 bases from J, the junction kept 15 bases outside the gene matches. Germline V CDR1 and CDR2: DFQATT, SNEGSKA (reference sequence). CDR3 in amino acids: CSAVPEVAGELETQYF. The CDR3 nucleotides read TGCAGTGCTGTTCCCGAGGTAGCGGGGGAGTTGGAGACCCAGTACTTC.

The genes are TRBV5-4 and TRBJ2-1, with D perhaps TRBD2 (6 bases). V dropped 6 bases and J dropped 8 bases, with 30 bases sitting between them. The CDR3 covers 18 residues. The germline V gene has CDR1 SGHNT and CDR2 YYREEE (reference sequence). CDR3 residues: CASNGGPGRPESVDEQFF. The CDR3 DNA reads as TGTGCCAGCAACGGGGGTCCTGGACGGCCCGAGTCCGTGGATGAGCAGTTCTTC.

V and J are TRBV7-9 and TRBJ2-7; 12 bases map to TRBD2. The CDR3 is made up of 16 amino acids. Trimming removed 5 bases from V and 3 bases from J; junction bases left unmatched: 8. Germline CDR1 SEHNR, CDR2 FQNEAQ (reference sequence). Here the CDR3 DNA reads TGTGCCAGCAGCGGCCGACTAGCGGGGGACTTCTACGAGCAGTACGTC. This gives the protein CASSGRLAGDFYEQYV.

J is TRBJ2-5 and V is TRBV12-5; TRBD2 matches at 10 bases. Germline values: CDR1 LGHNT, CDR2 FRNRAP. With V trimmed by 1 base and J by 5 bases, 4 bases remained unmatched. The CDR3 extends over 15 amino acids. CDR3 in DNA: TGTGCTAGTGGTTTGGGGCTAGCGGGGGAGGAGACCCAGTACTTC. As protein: CASGLGLAGEETQYF.

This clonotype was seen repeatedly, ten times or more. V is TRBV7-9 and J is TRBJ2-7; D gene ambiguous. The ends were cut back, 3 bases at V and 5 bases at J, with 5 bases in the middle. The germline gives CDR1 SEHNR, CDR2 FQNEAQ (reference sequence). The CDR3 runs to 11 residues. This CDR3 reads CASSFLDEQYF. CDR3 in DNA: TGTGCCAGCAGCTTCTTGGACGAGCAGTACTTC.

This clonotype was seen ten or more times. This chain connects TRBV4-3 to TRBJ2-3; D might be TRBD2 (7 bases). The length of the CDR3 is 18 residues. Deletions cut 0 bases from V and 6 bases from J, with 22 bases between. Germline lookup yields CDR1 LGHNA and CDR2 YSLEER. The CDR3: CASSQDGGGAGSGDTQYF. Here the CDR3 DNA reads TGCGCCAGCAGCCAAGATGGTGGGGGGGCCGGTTCGGGCGATACGCAGTATTTT.

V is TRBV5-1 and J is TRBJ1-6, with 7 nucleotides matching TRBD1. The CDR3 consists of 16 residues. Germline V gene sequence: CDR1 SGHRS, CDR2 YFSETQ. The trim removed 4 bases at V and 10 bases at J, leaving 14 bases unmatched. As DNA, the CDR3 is TGCGCCAGCAGCCGTCAGGGAGGGGGCACGGCATCACCCCTCCACTTT. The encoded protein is CASSRQGGGTASPLHF.

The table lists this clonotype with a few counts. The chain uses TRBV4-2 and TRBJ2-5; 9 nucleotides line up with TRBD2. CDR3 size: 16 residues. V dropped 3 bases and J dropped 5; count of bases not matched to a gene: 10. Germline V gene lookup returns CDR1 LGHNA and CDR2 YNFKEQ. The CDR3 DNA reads TGTGCCAGCAGCCAGGCTAGCGGGAACCCCGGGGAGACCCAGTACTTC. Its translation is CASSQASGNPGETQYF.

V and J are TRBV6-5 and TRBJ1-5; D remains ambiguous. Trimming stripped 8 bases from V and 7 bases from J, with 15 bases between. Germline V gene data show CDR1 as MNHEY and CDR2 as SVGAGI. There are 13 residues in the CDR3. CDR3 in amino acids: CASAAGHRQPQHF. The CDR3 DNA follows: TGTGCCAGCGCGGCAGGTCATCGACAGCCCCAGCATTTT.

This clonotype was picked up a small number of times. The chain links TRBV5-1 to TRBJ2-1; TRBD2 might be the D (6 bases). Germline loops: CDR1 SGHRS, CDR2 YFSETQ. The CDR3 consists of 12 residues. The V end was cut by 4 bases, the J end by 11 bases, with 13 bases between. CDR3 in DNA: TGCGCCAGCAGCAGGGATAGCGGAAAGCAGTTCTTC. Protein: CASSRDSGKQFF. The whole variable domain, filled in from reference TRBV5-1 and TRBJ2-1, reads KAGVTQTPRYLIKTRGQQVTLSCSPISGHRSVSWYQQTPGQGLQFLFEYFSETQRNKGNFPGRFSGRQFSNSRSEMNVSTLELGDSALYLCASSRDSGKQFFGPGTRLTVL.